The 29 T cell receptor beta chains below all came from one sample that was sequenced in a study of cytomegalovirus exposure and HLA in healthy donors (TCRdb year 2017). The library was made by the immunoSEQ multiplex PCR assay. A mixture of 60 forward primers for TCR Vbeta segments and 13 reverse primers for TCR Jbeta segments was used in the multiplex PCR. This immuneACCESS table, as held by TCRdb, lists in-frame sequences with V and J called but not all clones. Of the missing ones, under half trace to an unresolved V gene in checked studies; the others have no known cause. This sample has approximately 170,000 clones in its table, and roughly 84% of those were observed once. The ten largest make up more than 1% of the sample. What was sequenced was PBMCs. These TCRs come from a boy aged 2 to 10 in good health and CMV-seronegative.

CDR3 protein: CASSGDQETQYF. CDR3 DNA sequence: TGTGCCAGCAGCGGAGACCAAGAGACCCAGTACTTC. The chain links TRBV7-2 to TRBJ2-5, with unresolved D. This CDR3 has 12 amino acids. Germline CDR1 SGHTA, CDR2 FQGNSA. V lost 5 bases and J 0 bases, leaving 4 bases between the germline ends.

This clone was detected only once. V is TRBV28 and J is TRBJ2-5, with D possibly TRBD1 on 5 matching bases. The CDR3 is 14 amino acids. Germline V gene data show CDR1 as MDHEN and CDR2 as SYDVKM. V was cut by 3 bases and J by 2 bases, with 10 bases left in between. In DNA, the CDR3 is TGTGCCAGCAGTTTTGGGGCGGAACAAGAGACCCAGTACTTC. Encoded protein: CASSFGAEQETQYF. The variable domain in full, completed from reference TRBV28 and TRBJ2-5, reads DVKVTQSSRYLVKRTGEKVFLECVQDMDHENMFWYRQDPGLGLRLIYFSYDVKMKEKGDIPEGYSVSREKKERFSLILESASTNQTSMYLCASSFGAEQETQYFGPGTRLLVL.

The count of this clone is one. The chain links TRBV25-1 to TRBJ2-7; 7 nucleotides align to TRBD2. Germline V gene lookup returns CDR1 MGHDK and CDR2 SYGVNS. Trimming cost V 5 bases and J 6 bases; bases outside gene matches: 13. This CDR3 is built from 15 residues. CDR3 sequence (DNA): TGTGCCAGCAGTCCTGCATCGGGGGGACGCGGCGAGCAGTACTTC. Protein product: CASSPASGGRGEQYF.

This clone was found once. V gene TRBV7-6 combines with J gene TRBJ1-2; 9 nucleotides line up with TRBD1. The J segment lost 8 bases and the V segment lost 5 bases, leaving 12 bases of the junction unmatched. The CDR3 totals 15 residues. Germline V gene data show CDR1 as SGHVS and CDR2 as FNYEAQ. The CDR3 DNA sequence: TGTGCCAGCAGCCCCCGGGGCGGGACAGGGTACGGCTACACCTTC. This translates into CASSPRGGTGYGYTF.

The chain carries TRBV4-1 and TRBJ1-1; TRBD1 agrees at 10 bases. V was clipped by 3 bases and J by 0 bases; unmatched bases: 16. The CDR3 runs to 20 residues. Per germline, CDR1 MGHRA and CDR2 YSYEKL. The CDR3 nucleotides read TGCGCCAGCAGCCACTTAACCGGGGGGCGGGACAGGGGAATGAACACTGAAGCTTTCTTT. Translation gives CASSHLTGGRDRGMNTEAFF.

The V gene is TRBV28, the J gene TRBJ1-5, with D possibly TRBD1 on 6 matching bases. Trimming stripped 6 bases from V and 4 bases from J, with 22 bases between. CDR3 length: 17 residues. Per germline, CDR1 MDHEN and CDR2 SYDVKM. CDR3 nucleotide sequence: TGTGCCAGCAGCCCAACGGGGGGCCAGGGGAGGAATCAGCCCCAGCATTTT. It codes for CASSPTGGQGRNQPQHF.

The chain carries TRBV7-8 and TRBJ2-7, with 10 bases matching TRBD1. The germline V gene has CDR1 SGHVS and CDR2 FQNEAQ. Germline trimming cut 3 bases from V and 5 bases from J; bases unmatched to any gene: 1. The length of the CDR3 is 13 residues. The CDR3 spells CASSFGQGDEQYV. Written as DNA, the CDR3 is TGTGCCAGCAGCTTTGGACAGGGGGACGAGCAGTACGTC.

The V and J genes are TRBV4-1 and TRBJ2-2; 10 bases fit TRBD2. In germline, CDR1 is MGHRA, CDR2 YSYEKL. The CDR3 totals 14 residues. The J segment lost 4 bases and the V segment lost 4 bases, leaving 0 bases of the junction unmatched. The CDR3 DNA sequence: TGCGCCAGCAGCCTAGCGGGAGGCACCGGGGAGCTGTTTTTT. Encoded protein: CASSLAGGTGELFF.

This chain uses TRBV5-4 with TRBJ1-3; D ambiguous. With 5 bases removed from V and 0 bases from J, the gap between germline ends came to 9 bases. CDR1 is SGHNT and CDR2 is YYREEE in the germline V gene (reference sequence). CDR3 length: 14 residues. CDR3: CASRGPSSGNTIYF. CDR3 coding DNA: TGTGCCAGCAGGGGCCCATCCTCTGGAAACACCATATATTTT.

The chain uses TRBV28 and TRBJ1-1; D gene uncertain. The CDR3 contains 14 residues. Trimming stripped 4 bases from V and 0 bases from J, with 9 bases between. Germline CDR1 MDHEN, CDR2 SYDVKM. DNA for the CDR3: TGTGCCAGCAGTTCCCCGGGTGTGAACACTGAAGCTTTCTTT. Amino acids: CASSSPGVNTEAFF. Combining the CDR3 with reference TRBV28 and TRBJ1-1 gives the whole variable domain DVKVTQSSRYLVKRTGEKVFLECVQDMDHENMFWYRQDPGLGLRLIYFSYDVKMKEKGDIPEGYSVSREKKERFSLILESASTNQTSMYLCASSSPGVNTEAFFGQGTRLTVV.

This clone has more than one count but fewer than ten. The rearrangement joins TRBV19 to TRBJ1-6; possible D gene TRBD1, 6 bases. V was trimmed by 5 bases and J by 7 bases, leaving 12 bases between them. Germline CDR1 reads LNHDA; CDR2 reads SQIVND (reference sequence). The CDR3 runs to 14 residues. The CDR3 spells CASSLATGNSPLHF. In DNA form, the CDR3 reads TGTGCCAGTAGTTTGGCGACAGGCAATTCACCCCTCCACTTT.

The chain is built from TRBV5-1 and TRBJ2-5; TRBD1 aligns across 8 bases. Germline V gene data show CDR1 as SGHRS and CDR2 as YFSETQ. J was trimmed by 2 bases and V by 4 bases; bases with no gene match: 7. The CDR3 totals 15 residues. CDR3 protein: CASSPRTGHQETQYF. The CDR3 nucleotides are TGCGCCAGCAGCCCCCGGACAGGGCATCAAGAGACCCAGTACTTC.

The V gene is TRBV27, the J gene TRBJ2-7, with 7 nucleotides matching TRBD1. The trim removed 3 bases at V and 2 bases at J, leaving 7 bases unmatched. CDR3 size: 15 residues. Germline values: CDR1 MNHEY, CDR2 SMNVEV (reference sequence). The CDR3 loop is CASSLRQGITYEQYF. In DNA, the CDR3 is TGTGCCAGCAGTTTGCGACAGGGTATTACCTACGAGCAGTACTTC.

This chain uses TRBV9 with TRBJ2-1; TRBD1 matches at 7 bases. Trimming took 0 bases from V and 7 from J; bases not matched to a gene: 4. The V gene's germline CDR1 is SGDLS and CDR2 YYNGEE. CDR3 length: 14 amino acids. The CDR3 region has the DNA TGTGCCAGCAGCGTAGAGACGACAGGGAATGAGCAGTTCTTC. Its translation is CASSVETTGNEQFF.

The table lists this clone with a few counts. This chain links TRBV6-1 with TRBJ2-2; 10 bases align to TRBD1. The CDR3 has 15 residues. V shed 5 bases and J 5 bases; nucleotides not matched to a gene: 5. Germline V gene sequence: CDR1 MNHNS, CDR2 SASEGT. The CDR3, as DNA: TGTGCCAGCAGTCCCTGGGACAGGGGTACCGGGGAGCTGTTTTTT. Amino acid sequence: CASSPWDRGTGELFF.

V usage is TRBV19 and J usage is TRBJ2-1, with 14 positions matching TRBD2. The CDR3 contains 17 residues. Per the germline V gene, CDR1 is LNHDA and CDR2 is SQIVND (reference sequence). The V and J ends lost 2 bases and 10 bases, in that order; junction bases with no gene match: 10. CDR3 coding DNA: TGTGCCAGTAGTATATTACGGGGACTAGCGGGAGCTGTGGAGCAGTTCTTC. Its protein product is CASSILRGLAGAVEQFF.

This clone occurred a few times. The rearrangement uses TRBV7-8 and TRBJ2-2; D not certain. From germline, CDR1 is SGHVS and CDR2 FQNEAQ. The CDR3 spans 12 residues. V lost 4 bases and J 6 bases, leaving 6 bases between the germline ends. In DNA, the CDR3 is TGTGCCAGCAGCTCTGTTTCCGGGGAGCTGTTTTTT. As protein: CASSSVSGELFF.

This clone was recorded a few times. The rearrangement joins TRBV9 to TRBJ2-7; TRBD2 matches at 7 bases. The CDR3 extends over 15 amino acids. V lost 0 bases and J lost 3; bases outside the gene matches: 6. Germline CDR1 is SGDLS and CDR2 is YYNGEE. In DNA form, the CDR3 reads TGTGCCAGCAGCGTAGCGTCGGGGGGACTCTACGAGCAGTACTTC. Amino acid sequence: CASSVASGGLYEQYF.

The chain employs TRBV7-6 and TRBJ2-2, with a possible D match to TRBD1 (6 bases). CDR3 length: 15 residues. V was trimmed by 3 bases and J by 1 base, leaving 9 bases between them. The germline gives CDR1 SGHVS, CDR2 FNYEAQ. CDR3 sequence (DNA): TGTGCCAGCAGCTTGGCAGGGGTGAACACCGGGGAGCTGTTTTTT. Amino acid sequence: CASSLAGVNTGELFF.

The genes are TRBV7-6 and TRBJ2-2; D unresolved. The CDR3 consists of 15 residues. With 5 bases removed from V and 4 bases from J, the gap between germline ends came to 14 bases. The germline V gene encodes CDR1 SGHVS and CDR2 FNYEAQ. The CDR3: CASSPRGAGTGELFF. The CDR3 bases are TGTGCCAGCAGCCCGAGAGGTGCTGGCACCGGGGAGCTGTTTTTT. Full variable domain (missing parts from reference TRBV7-6 and TRBJ2-2): GAGVSQSPRYKVTKRGQDVALRCDPISGHVSLYWYRQALGQGPEFLTYFNYEAQQDKSGLPNDRFSAERPEGSISTLTIQRTEQRDSAMYRCASSPRGAGTGELFFGEGSRLTVL.

The chain has TRBV11-3 and TRBJ2-2; 7 nucleotides line up with TRBD2. Looked up from germline, CDR1 is SGHNT and CDR2 is YENEEA. The V segment lost 5 bases and the J segment 6 bases; nucleotides outside the gene matches: 6. This CDR3 is 14 amino acids long. The CDR3 nucleotides are TGTGCCAGCAGCCAGCGTCGGGAGGCCGGGGAGCTGTTTTTT. Residues: CASSQRREAGELFF. The variable domain in full, completed from reference TRBV11-3 and TRBJ2-2, reads EAGVVQSPRYKIIEKKQPVAFWCNPISGHNTLYWYLQNLGQGPELLIRYENEEAVDDSQLPKDRFSAERLKGVDSTLKIQPAELGDSAVYLCASSQRREAGELFFGEGSRLTVL.

The chain recombines TRBV6-5 with TRBJ2-1; 9 bases align to TRBD1. Germline CDR1 MNHEY, CDR2 SVGAGI. Unmatched junction bases numbered 8, after V lost 5 bases and J lost 9 bases. CDR3 length equals 14 residues. CDR3 region: CASSRPQGATEQFF. CDR3 sequence (DNA): TGTGCCAGCAGTCGACCACAGGGGGCAACTGAGCAGTTCTTC.

This chain uses TRBV5-6 with TRBJ2-7; D is unresolved. Trimming left V 4 bases short and J 5 bases short, with 7 bases between. Germline CDR1 SGHDT, CDR2 YYEEEE. The CDR3 extends over 11 amino acids. The CDR3 sequence is CASSPLDEQYV. The CDR3 DNA follows: TGTGCCAGCAGCCCCCTAGACGAGCAGTACGTC.

The V call is TRBV28, the J call TRBJ1-5; TRBD1 agrees at 7 bases. The CDR3 has 15 residues. Germline assignment: CDR1 MDHEN and CDR2 SYDVKM. The J segment lost 6 bases and the V segment lost 2 bases, leaving 7 bases of the junction unmatched. The CDR3 DNA follows: TGTGCCAGCAGTTTAGTCAGGGGGGACGGTCAGCCCCAGCATTTT. Encoded protein: CASSLVRGDGQPQHF.

The chain is built from TRBV7-9 and TRBJ2-5; D uncertain. The CDR3 loop spans 15 amino acids. Looked up from germline, CDR1 is SEHNR and CDR2 is FQNEAQ (reference sequence). V was cut by 1 base and J by 1 base, with 10 bases left in between. The CDR3, as DNA: TGTGCCAGCAGCTTAGGTGGGCAGAGCCAAGAGACCCAGTACTTC. Translating it yields CASSLGGQSQETQYF.

The CDR3 bases are TGCGCCAGCAGTGAGTCGAGAGCTAGTTACAATGAGCAGTTCTTC. Translated: CASSESRASYNEQFF. The V gene is TRBV10-2, the J gene TRBJ2-1; D remains unclear. Looked up from germline, CDR1 is WSHSY and CDR2 is SAAADI. Trimming left V 0 bases short and J 4 bases short, with 10 bases between. The CDR3 spans 15 residues.

This clone turned up a few times. The chain is built from TRBV7-2 and TRBJ1-6, with a weak D call TRBD1 (6 bases). The CDR3 extends over 16 amino acids. Trimming cost V 5 bases and J 4 bases, with 15 bases left between them. Germline V gene lookup returns CDR1 SGHTA and CDR2 FQGNSA. The CDR3 reads CASSQTGKTYNSPLHF. The CDR3 bases are TGTGCCAGCAGCCAGACAGGAAAAACTTATAATTCACCCCTCCACTTT.

The chain has TRBV30 and TRBJ2-1; D ambiguous. Trimming left V 2 bases short and J 4 bases short, with 6 bases between. This CDR3 contains 12 residues. The germline V gene has CDR1 GTSNPN and CDR2 SVGIG (reference sequence). This CDR3 is CAWSQAYNEQFF. In DNA, the CDR3 is TGTGCCTGGAGTCAAGCATACAATGAGCAGTTCTTC. Drawing the rest from reference TRBV30 and TRBJ2-1, the complete variable domain is SQTIHQWPATLVQPVGSPLSLECTVEGTSNPNLYWYRQAAGRGLQLLFYSVGIGQISSEVPQNLSASRPQDRQFILSSKKLLLSDSGFYLCAWSQAYNEQFFGPGTRLTVL.

The chain carries TRBV6-5 and TRBJ2-5; TRBD2 might be the D (6 bases). TRBJ2-7 matches the DNA end more closely, so the J call is doubtful. The CDR3 loop spans 15 amino acids. Germline CDR1 MNHEY, CDR2 SVGAGI. This CDR3 reads CASSYGGSGSYEQYF. CDR3 nucleotides: TGTGCCAGCAGTTACGGGGGTAGCGGTTCCTACGAGCAGTACTTC.